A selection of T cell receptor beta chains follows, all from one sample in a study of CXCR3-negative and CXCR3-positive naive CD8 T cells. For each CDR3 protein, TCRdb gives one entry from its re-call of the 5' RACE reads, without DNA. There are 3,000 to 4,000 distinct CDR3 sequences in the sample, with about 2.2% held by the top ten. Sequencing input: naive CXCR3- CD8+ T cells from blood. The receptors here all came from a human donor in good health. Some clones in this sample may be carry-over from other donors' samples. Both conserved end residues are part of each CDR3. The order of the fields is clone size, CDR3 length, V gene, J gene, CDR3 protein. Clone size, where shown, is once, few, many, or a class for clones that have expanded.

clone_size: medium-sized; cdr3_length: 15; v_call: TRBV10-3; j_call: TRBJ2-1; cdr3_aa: CAISETVQTLNEQFF
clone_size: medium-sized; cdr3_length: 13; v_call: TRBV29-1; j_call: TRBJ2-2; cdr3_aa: CSVARLDTGELFF
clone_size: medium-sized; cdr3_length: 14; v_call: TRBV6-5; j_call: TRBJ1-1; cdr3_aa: CASSYHSRNTEAFF
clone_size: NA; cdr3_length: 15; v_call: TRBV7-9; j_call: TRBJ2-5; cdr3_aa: CASSFRTVPQETQYF
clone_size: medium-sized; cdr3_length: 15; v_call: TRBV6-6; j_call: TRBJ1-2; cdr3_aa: CASSPVEFRGHGYTF
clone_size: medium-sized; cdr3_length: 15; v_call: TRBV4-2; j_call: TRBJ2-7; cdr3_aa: CASSQAGQGAYEQYF
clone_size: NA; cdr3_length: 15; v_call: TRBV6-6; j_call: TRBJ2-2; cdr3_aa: CASRDVIAFTGELFF
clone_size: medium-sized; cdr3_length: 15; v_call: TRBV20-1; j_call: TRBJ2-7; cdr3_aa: CSATPLRTGMYEQYF
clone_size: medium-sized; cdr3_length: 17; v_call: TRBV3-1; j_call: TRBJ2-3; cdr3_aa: CASSHPQGMAGRRTQYF
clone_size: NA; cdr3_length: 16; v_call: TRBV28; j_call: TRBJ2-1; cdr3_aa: CASSASVGDSYNEQFF
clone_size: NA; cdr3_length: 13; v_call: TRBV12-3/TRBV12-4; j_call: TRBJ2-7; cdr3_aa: CASSLMLVHEQYF
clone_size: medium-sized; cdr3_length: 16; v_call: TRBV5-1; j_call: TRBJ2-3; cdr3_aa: CASSSGLAGATDTQYF
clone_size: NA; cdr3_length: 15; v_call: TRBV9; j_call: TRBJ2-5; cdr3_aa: CASSVTSGRAETQYF
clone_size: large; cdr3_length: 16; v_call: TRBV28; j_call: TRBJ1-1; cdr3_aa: CASSLFYSDMNTEAFF
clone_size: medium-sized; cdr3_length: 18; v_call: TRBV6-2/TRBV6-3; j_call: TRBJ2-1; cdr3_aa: CASSYVPGIGTAYNEQFF
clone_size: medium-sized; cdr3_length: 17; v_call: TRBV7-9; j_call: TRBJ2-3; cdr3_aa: CASSSTRTSGATDTQYF
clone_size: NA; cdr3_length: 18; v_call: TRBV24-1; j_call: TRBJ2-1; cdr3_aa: CATSEHRMDRGTYNEQFF
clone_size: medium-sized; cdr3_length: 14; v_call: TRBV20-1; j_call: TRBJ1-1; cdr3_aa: CSALKDRSDFEAFF
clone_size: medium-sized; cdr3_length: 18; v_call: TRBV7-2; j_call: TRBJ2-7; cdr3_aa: CASSNSGQGARRSYEQYF
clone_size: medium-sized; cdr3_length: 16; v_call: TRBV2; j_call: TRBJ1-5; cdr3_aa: CASRRQQGVSSQPQHF
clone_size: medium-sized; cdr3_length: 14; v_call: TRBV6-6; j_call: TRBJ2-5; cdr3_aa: CASSPDRGHETQYF
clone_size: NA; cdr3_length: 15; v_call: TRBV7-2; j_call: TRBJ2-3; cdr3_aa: CASSFSGGNTDTQYF
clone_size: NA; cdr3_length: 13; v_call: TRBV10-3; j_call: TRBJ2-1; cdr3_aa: CAISDEIYNEQFF
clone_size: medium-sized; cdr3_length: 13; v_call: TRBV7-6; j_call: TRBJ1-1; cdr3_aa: CASSLSGNTEAFF
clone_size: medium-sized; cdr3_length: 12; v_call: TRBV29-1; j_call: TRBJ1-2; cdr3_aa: CSVVDGFGGYTF
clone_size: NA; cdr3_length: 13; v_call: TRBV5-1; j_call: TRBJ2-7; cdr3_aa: CDSSSRLSYEQYF